This T cell receptor (beta chain) is drawn from a study of cytomegalovirus exposure and HLA in healthy donors. Findings and limits, study-wide: For most TCR sequences rarity was the rule, although some public TCRs occurred in many donors.

Points on this clone: Its antigen remains unknown.

V dropped 1 base and J dropped 0; count of bases not matched to a gene: 8. Per the germline V gene, CDR1 is SGHTA and CDR2 is FQGNSA. This CDR3 region has 17 residues. Produced via immunoSEQ multiplex PCR; TCRdb's table is partial and in-frame only. This repertoire shows more than 250,000 clones, about nine tenths found once; its top ten account for roughly 0.8%. The donors were in the roughly 110-subject validation cohort, distinct from the 666-subject first cohort. Material: PBMCs. This clonotype was sampled from a woman aged 18-30 years in good health and CMV-seronegative. This chain joins TRBV7-2 and TRBJ2-7; 8 bases align to TRBD2. CDR3 nucleotide sequence: TGTGCCAGCAGCTTAGTATTTCGCGGGAGGAGCTCCTACGAGCAGTACTTC. Translating it yields CASSLVFRGRSSYEQYF.